Below are 18 T cell receptor beta chains sequenced from a single sample in a study of T cell responses to AZD1222 COVID-19 vaccine. Repertoires were generated with immunoSEQ multiplex PCR, while TCRdb's copy carries only in-frame clones and drops some. The sample lists some 200,000 clones, approximately 94% occurring once. The sequencing used peripheral blood, collected 28 days after the second dose of the MenACWY control vaccine. Every receptor here comes from an adult who received the MenACWY meningococcal vaccine as a control.

J is TRBJ1-1 and V is TRBV15; 8 bases agree with TRBD1. Germline-derived CDR1 and CDR2 are LNHNV and YYDKDF (reference sequence). This CDR3 comprises 16 residues. The ends lost 4 bases at V and 11 bases at J; junction bases unmatched: 18. CDR3 region: CATSKALGQGKNAAFF. CDR3 nucleotide sequence: TGTGCCACCAGCAAAGCCCTTGGACAGGGAAAGAACGCGGCTTTCTTT.

In nucleotides, the CDR3 is TGTGCCACCAGCAGAGATCATGGCTATGGCTACACCTTC. Translating it yields CATSRDHGYGYTF. The chain joins TRBV15 to TRBJ1-2, with D uncertain. The germline CDR1 and CDR2 sequences are LNHNV and YYDKDF (reference sequence). Trimming stripped 0 bases from V and 4 bases from J, with 6 bases between. The CDR3 totals 13 residues.

The V gene is TRBV5-1, the J gene TRBJ1-6; D is ambiguous. V was shortened by 2 bases and J by 9 bases, with 15 bases between the two germline ends. The CDR3 extends over 15 amino acids. Per the germline V gene, CDR1 is SGHRS and CDR2 is YFSETQ. CDR3 residues: CASSLGSHSGSPLHF. The CDR3 nucleotides are TGCGCCAGCAGCTTAGGTTCCCACAGTGGTTCACCCCTCCACTTT.

The V call is TRBV5-1, the J call TRBJ1-2, with TRBD1 as a possible D gene (6 bases). CDR1 is SGHRS and CDR2 is YFSETQ in the germline V gene. V was pared by 4 bases and J by 7 bases, with 17 bases between. The CDR3 is made up of 14 amino acids. DNA of the CDR3: TGCGCCAGCAGCCCAGCCGGGGGGGGCGGTGGCTACACCTTC. Its translation: CASSPAGGGGGYTF.

The chain combines TRBV15 with TRBJ1-2; no firm D call. Trimming removed 0 bases at V and 0 bases at J, with 8 bases between. Germline V CDR1 and CDR2: LNHNV, YYDKDF (reference sequence). The CDR3 is made up of 15 amino acids. CDR3 DNA: TGTGCCACCAGCAGAGAGGCAGCTGCTAACTATGGCTACACCTTC. Its translation is CATSREAAANYGYTF. Looking up the rest from reference TRBV15 and TRBJ1-2 gives the full variable domain: DAMVIQNPRYQVTQFGKPVTLSCSQTLNHNVMYWYQQKSSQAPKLLFHYYDKDFNNEADTPDNFQSRRPNTSFCFLDIRSPGLGDTAMYLCATSREAAANYGYTFGSGTRLTVV.

The chain joins TRBV6-2 or TRBV6-3 to TRBJ2-1; 8 bases are shared with TRBD1. The CDR3 is made up of 14 amino acids. CDR1 is MNHEY, CDR2 SVGEGT, per germline. J was trimmed by 10 bases and V by 5 bases; bases with no gene match: 10. This CDR3 is CASSPLQTGAEQFF. CDR3 bases: TGTGCCAGCAGTCCGCTCCAGACAGGGGCCGAGCAGTTCTTC.

The chain recombines TRBV6-5 with TRBJ2-3, with D maybe TRBD2 (5 bases). There are 13 residues in the CDR3. Trimming took 4 bases from V and 6 from J, leaving 11 bases between them. CDR1 and CDR2 from the germline V gene are MNHEY and SVGAGI. The CDR3 sequence is CASSSKAGDTQYF. The CDR3 coding sequence is TGTGCCAGCAGTTCGAAGGCGGGCGATACGCAGTATTTT.

This chain connects TRBV5-1 to TRBJ1-2, with D perhaps matching TRBD1 (5 bases). Germline V gives CDR1 SGHRS, CDR2 YFSETQ. The CDR3 extends over 14 amino acids. The ends were cut back, 1 base at V and 2 bases at J, with 9 bases in the middle. This CDR3 is CASSLFQGNYGYTF. The CDR3 region has the DNA TGCGCCAGCAGCTTGTTCCAGGGAAACTATGGCTACACCTTC.

V gene TRBV7-9 combines with J gene TRBJ2-1, with D possibly TRBD1 on 6 matching bases. Germline V CDR1 and CDR2: SEHNR, FQNEAQ (reference sequence). The CDR3 is 16 amino acids. Between the trimmed V and J ends, which lost 3 bases and 2 bases, there was a span of 14 bases. CDR3 region: CASSFGPRDTYNEQFF. The CDR3 coding sequence is TGTGCCAGCAGCTTTGGCCCCCGGGACACCTACAATGAGCAGTTCTTC. Together with reference TRBV7-9 and TRBJ2-1, the CDR3 gives the full variable domain: DTGVSQNPRHKITKRGQNVTFRCDPISEHNRLYWYRQTLGQGPEFLTYFQNEAQLEKSRLLSDRFSAERPKGSFSTLEIQRTEQGDSAMYLCASSFGPRDTYNEQFFGPGTRLTVL.

This chain uses TRBV14 with TRBJ1-1; 8 bases align to TRBD1. The CDR3 loop spans 16 amino acids. After removal of 1 base from V and 2 bases from J, the junction contained 6 bases not matched to a gene. The germline gives CDR1 SGHDN, CDR2 FVKESK. The CDR3 loop reads CASSQGKTGVNTEAFF. The CDR3 DNA reads TGTGCCAGCAGCCAAGGAAAGACAGGGGTCAACACTGAAGCTTTCTTT.

This chain connects TRBV19 to TRBJ2-7; the match to TRBD2 covers 8 bases. Per the germline V gene, CDR1 is LNHDA and CDR2 is SQIVND (reference sequence). After removal of 8 bases from V and 7 bases from J, the junction contained 4 bases not matched to a gene. The CDR3 sequence is 11 residues long. The CDR3 DNA sequence: TGTGCCAGTCGGGGGGGGGAAGAGCAGTACTTC. This sequence encodes CASRGGEEQYF.

This clone was detected only once. The chain joins TRBV6-5 to TRBJ1-2; TRBD1 matches 10 bases. Looked up from germline, CDR1 is MNHEY and CDR2 is SVGAGI. Losses at the gene ends were 3 bases for V and 3 bases for J; bases not matched to a gene: 4. The length of the CDR3 is 15 residues. CDR3 nucleotides: TGTGCCAGCAGTTATCGCGGGACAGGGGACTATGGCTACACCTTC. It codes for CASSYRGTGDYGYTF.

The chain combines TRBV6-5 with TRBJ1-2; D not certain. Germline assignment: CDR1 MNHEY and CDR2 SVGAGI. Trimming removed 5 bases from V and 1 base from J, with 11 bases in between. The CDR3 contains 14 residues. The CDR3 region is CASSRGSINYGYTF. CDR3 sequence (DNA): TGTGCCAGCAGTCGGGGATCCATTAACTATGGCTACACCTTC.

V gene TRBV5-5 combines with J gene TRBJ2-1; possibly TRBD1 for D (5 bases). Trimming removed 5 bases at V and 13 bases at J, with 13 bases between. The CDR3 spans 11 residues. From germline, CDR1 is SGHKS and CDR2 YYEKEE (reference sequence). The DNA for the CDR3 is TGTGCCAGCAGGCGAGACAGCAGTCAGTTCTTC. This sequence encodes CASRRDSSQFF.

This clone was counted between two and nine times. The rearrangement links TRBV29-1 to TRBJ2-5; either TRBD1 or TRBD2 may supply D (5 bases each). Germline V CDR1 and CDR2: SQVTM, ANQGSEA. V was pared by 3 bases and J by 0 bases, with 8 bases between. This CDR3 is 13 amino acids long. CDR3 sequence (DNA): TGCAGCGTTGACGGGACCAACCAAGAGACCCAGTACTTC. Residues: CSVDGTNQETQYF.

The chain is built from TRBV13 and TRBJ2-7; 8 positions match TRBD1. Germline CDR1 PRHDT, CDR2 FYEKMQ (reference sequence). CDR3 size: 14 residues. Trimming took 5 bases from V and 5 from J; bases not matched to a gene: 8. This chain's CDR3 is CASSPLSGGDEQYF. In DNA, the CDR3 is TGTGCCAGCAGCCCACTCTCAGGGGGCGACGAGCAGTACTTC.

The rearrangement uses TRBV27 and TRBJ2-5; weak D call: TRBD2 (5 bases). Germline loops: CDR1 MNHEY, CDR2 SMNVEV (reference sequence). The CDR3 consists of 16 residues. V lost 10 bases and J 5 bases, leaving 26 bases between the germline ends. The CDR3 loop reads CATAPGSAPLGETQYF. The DNA of the CDR3 is TGTGCCACCGCCCCTGGGAGCGCTCCTCTGGGCGAGACCCAGTACTTC.

V is TRBV6-5 and J is TRBJ1-1; D is uncertain. This CDR3 has 11 amino acids. The V gene lost 6 bases and the J gene lost 11 bases, with 13 bases spanning the gap. CDR1 is MNHEY, CDR2 SVGAGI, per germline. DNA for the CDR3: TGTGCCAGCAGAGACACCAGGAGTGCTTTCTTT. It encodes CASRDTRSAFF.